The 19 T cell receptor beta chains presented below share a single source sample, sequenced in a study of T cells in Graves' hyperthyroidism and ophthalmopathy. Amplification yielded TCR beta CDR3 regions, with RNA transcripts as the source. The HTBI primer set served for first-round RT-PCR of the TCR CDR3. MiXCR was run by TCRdb on the multiplex PCR reads, yielding one entry per CDR3 protein. The sample lists roughly 700,000 distinct CDR3 sequences, just over 35% seen once, with roughly 30% in the top ten. Sequencing input: blood. Receptors originate from a woman between 40 and 50 years old with Graves' hyperthyroidism.

This chain joins TRBV10-2 and TRBJ2-7, with D perhaps matching TRBD1 (6 bases). Germline V gene data show CDR1 as WSHSY and CDR2 as SAAADI. The CDR3 contains 14 residues. The V gene lost 3 bases and the J gene lost 5 bases, with 14 bases spanning the gap. The CDR3 here is CASSDVRGLHEQYF. CDR3 DNA sequence: TGCGCCAGCAGTGATGTCAGGGGATTACACGAGCAGTACTTC.

The CDR3 is CASSPMGGSNSPLHF. The CDR3, as DNA: TGTGCCAGCAGCCCGATGGGGGGATCTAATTCACCCCTCCACTTT. The V call is TRBV11-2, the J call TRBJ1-6; D perhaps matches TRBD1 (5 bases). V was clipped by 5 bases and J by 6 bases, with 14 bases between them. This CDR3 is built from 15 residues. Germline V CDR1 and CDR2: SGHAT, FQNNGV.

The CDR3 DNA reads as TGTGCCAGCAGCTCACCGACTAGCGGGGGGGCCGGAGAGACCCAGTACTTC. Amino acid sequence: CASSSPTSGGAGETQYF. The V and J genes are TRBV7-9 and TRBJ2-5; 14 bases match TRBD2. The CDR3 has 17 amino acids. Germline CDR1 is SEHNR and CDR2 is FQNEAQ (reference sequence). The V and J ends lost 4 bases and 4 bases, in that order; junction bases with no gene match: 8.

Remarks on this clonotype: At one end, the junction sequence differs from germline, possibly due to a read error. The gene calls are TRBV7-2 and TRBJ2-7; 13 nucleotides line up with TRBD2. Near its end, the DNA agrees better with TRBJ2-5, so the J call may be wrong. Germline CDR1 and CDR2: SGHTA and FQGNSA. The CDR3 contains 17 residues. The CDR3 is CASSQVTSGGAGETQYF. In DNA, the CDR3 is TGCGCCAGCAGCCAAGTAACTAGCGGGGGGGCTGGAGAGACCCAGTACTTC.

The V and J genes are TRBV4-2 and TRBJ2-7, with TRBD2 as a possible D gene (6 bases). This CDR3 contains 15 residues. The germline gives CDR1 LGHNA, CDR2 YNFKEQ. Between the trimmed V and J ends, which lost 6 bases and 2 bases, there was a span of 17 bases. The CDR3: CASRVQPGETYEQYF. CDR3 sequence (DNA): TGTGCCAGCAGGGTGCAACCGGGAGAGACCTACGAGCAGTACTTC.

As regards this clonotype: A much bigger clone sits one base away, suggesting this may be a read error. The chain is built from TRBV6-5 and TRBJ1-1; TRBD1 matches at 10 bases. V gave up 7 bases and J gave up 6 bases; unmatched junction bases: 8. The CDR3 runs to 14 residues. CDR1 MNHEY and CDR2 SVGAGI come from the germline V gene. CDR3 amino acids: CASNFRDRGAEAFF. Written as DNA, the CDR3 is TGTGCCAGCAATTTCCGGGACAGGGGCGCTGAAGCTTTCTTT.

This chain connects TRBV29-1 to TRBJ2-7; 10 bases fit TRBD1. TRBJ2-1 matches the DNA end more closely, so the J call is doubtful. The CDR3 contains 14 residues. Germline CDR1 and CDR2: SQVTM and ANQGSEA. The CDR3 DNA reads TGCAGCGGGAACCGGGACAGGGGTCGGTATGAGCAGTTCTTC. Amino acid sequence: CSGNRDRGRYEQFF.

The DNA for the CDR3 is TGTGCCAGCAGCTCCTCGGGCAGACCCACGGACACTGAAGCTTTCTTT. Protein: CASSSSGRPTDTEAFF. The chain combines TRBV7-6 with TRBJ1-1; D is unclear. V lost 4 bases to trimming and J lost 3 bases, with 18 bases between them. The CDR3 length is 16 residues. Germline-derived CDR1 and CDR2 are SGHVS and FNYEAQ.

This sequence joins TRBV7-8 and TRBJ2-3; tentative D call: TRBD2 (7 bases). The V end was cut by 3 bases, the J end by 4 bases, with 17 bases between. Germline CDR1 and CDR2: SGHVS and FQNEAQ. This CDR3 has 16 residues. CDR3 loop: CASSFPGGPGPDTQYF. CDR3 DNA: TGTGCCAGCAGCTTTCCGGGGGGCCCGGGTCCAGATACGCAGTATTTT.

This chain connects TRBV19 to TRBJ1-5; D call uncertain. Germline lookup yields CDR1 LNHDA and CDR2 SQIVND (reference sequence). V lost 1 base and J 0 bases, leaving 7 bases between the germline ends. The CDR3 has 15 residues. The DNA of the CDR3 is TGTGCCAGTAGTATAGGTTCAGGTAGCAATCAGCCCCAGCATTTT. It translates to CASSIGSGSNQPQHF.

Only a few counts were recorded for this clonotype. The chain joins TRBV4-3 to TRBJ1-2; 8 bases match TRBD1. Germline V gene data show CDR1 as LGHNA and CDR2 as YSLEER. Trimming took 2 bases from V and 5 from J; bases not matched to a gene: 10. The CDR3 spans 16 residues. Here the CDR3 reads CASSQTQTGVGYGYTF. The CDR3 DNA reads as TGCGCCAGCAGCCAAACTCAGACAGGGGTGGGGTATGGCTACACCTTC.

Concerning this clonotype itself: Germline is not matched at one junction end, which may reflect a read error. The V call is TRBV10-3, the J call TRBJ2-2, with D possibly being TRBD1 or TRBD2 (5 bases each). Germline V gives CDR1 ENHRY, CDR2 SYGVKD. The CDR3 has 14 amino acids. The CDR3 protein is CAISELVDTGEPFF. CDR3 nucleotides: TGTGCCATCAGTGAGTTGGTGGACACCGGGGAGCCGTTTTTT.

This clonotype was picked up many times. The rearrangement links TRBV20-1 to TRBJ2-5, with D uncertain. CDR1 is DFQATT and CDR2 is SNEGSKA in the germline V gene (reference sequence). The CDR3 extends over 12 amino acids. The germline V and J ends were trimmed by 1 base and 5 bases, with 8 bases remaining between them. CDR3 protein: CSARGVGETQYF. The CDR3 DNA reads as TGCAGTGCTAGAGGAGTCGGGGAGACCCAGTACTTC.

Many counts were recorded for this clonotype. J is TRBJ2-7 and V is TRBV29-1, with 9 bases identical to TRBD1. Germline CDR1 is SQVTM and CDR2 is ANQGSEA. The V segment lost 0 bases and the J segment 3 bases; nucleotides outside the gene matches: 6. The CDR3 totals 15 residues. CDR3 nucleotide sequence: TGCAGCGTTGAAGATTCGGGGACAGGGCGCTACGAGCAGTACTTC. Encoded protein: CSVEDSGTGRYEQYF.

This clonotype was seen just once. An end of the junction does not agree with germline; a read error may underlie this. J is TRBJ2-3 and V is TRBV29-1, with 8 nucleotides matching TRBD2. There are 16 residues in the CDR3. The V gene's germline CDR1 is SQVTM and CDR2 ANQGSEA. The CDR3 sequence: CSGEGEPLAGADTQYF. DNA of the CDR3: TGCAGCGGTGAAGGGGAACCGCTAGCGGGCGCAGATACGCAGTATTTT.

The gene calls are TRBV7-8 and TRBJ2-3, with D possibly being TRBD2 (5 bases). The CDR3 length is 15 residues. The V and J ends lost 7 bases and 3 bases respectively, with 17 bases between them. Germline V gene sequence: CDR1 SGHVS, CDR2 FQNEAQ. The chain's CDR3 is CASTRSGRRTDTQYF. The CDR3 DNA is TGTGCCAGCACCCGTTCTGGCAGGAGGACAGATACGCAGTATTTT.

At least ten counts were recorded for this clonotype. The chain carries TRBV10-2 and TRBJ1-2; D perhaps matches TRBD1 (5 bases). Germline V gene sequence: CDR1 WSHSY, CDR2 SAAADI. The CDR3 length is 13 residues. Trimming took 0 bases from V and 8 from J, leaving 10 bases between them. CDR3 bases: TGCGCCAGCAGTGAGTCGGACATGAAAGGCTACACCTTC. It yields the protein CASSESDMKGYTF.

Remarks on this clonotype: This may arise from a read error, as a much more abundant clone is one base away. The rearrangement links TRBV6-1 to TRBJ2-7, with D tentatively TRBD1 or TRBD2 (5 bases each). The V gene lost 9 bases and the J gene lost 7 bases, with 25 bases spanning the gap. The CDR3 is made up of 15 amino acids. Germline CDR1 and CDR2: MNHNS and SASEGT. CDR3 protein: CASRRDEPSLWEQYF. CDR3 in DNA: TGTGCCAGTAGACGGGACGAGCCTTCGTTGTGGGAGCAGTACTTC.

This chain joins TRBV12-3 or TRBV12-4 and TRBJ1-1; 11 nucleotides match TRBD1. The trim removed 4 bases at V and 2 bases at J, leaving 6 bases unmatched. The CDR3 has 16 amino acids. CDR3 coding DNA: TGTGCCAGCAGTTACTGGGACAGGGGGGAAAACACTGAAGCTTTCTTT. Translated: CASSYWDRGENTEAFF.